Detailed here is one T cell receptor (beta chain). What antigen it recognizes has not been identified. One base away there is no much larger clone; base qualities are not given. In Seattle, one collaborating source enrolled patients while the infection was active and tracked those patients longitudinally over the course of disease. The collaborating institutions used their own protocols to collect whole blood in K2EDTA tubes. For TCRbeta analysis, collaborator samples were shipped as frozen whole blood, as isolated PBMCs, or as DNA extracted from either sample type. Counted from cysteine to phenylalanine, this CDR3 has 16 amino acids. The retained sequence is limited to the CDR3, 48 bases, with the frame set at the first base. Via the germline V gene (reference sequence), CDR1 is LNHDA and CDR2 SQIVND. Trimming removed 0 bases from V and 3 bases from J, leaving 12 bases between the germline ends. TCRbeta CDR3 regions were amplified from genomic DNA using the immunoSEQ Assay, a bias-controlled multiplex PCR. Processing in the source paper ran as follows. The number of nucleated cells in each sample was estimated from the amplification of reference gene primers within the assay. To quantify the absolute abundance of each unique TCRbeta CDR3 rearrangement, sequence reads were collapsed and filtered. For each sample, productive Simpson clonality was calculated by taking the square root of Simpson's diversity index across productive rearrangements. The clones in this table, taken by TCRdb from immuneACCESS, are in-frame only. Not every clone is retained; where verified, under half of the shortfall comes from an unresolved V gene, and the cause of the rest is unknown. V and J calls and clone size come straight from that table; D and trimming were deduced from the DNA. Recorded for this sample are fewer than 500,000 clones; roughly 90% of them occurred a single time. Jointly, the top ten make up more than 0.7% of the sample.

The sample is drawn from a study of blood T cell repertoires in COVID-19 (TCRdb year 2020). At the level of the whole study: Samples covering the acute and convalescent phases of COVID-19 were provided by collaborators in the United States, Italy and Spain. The material from the prospective study consisted of cDNA or gDNA derived from T cells, B-cell-depleted T cells, or PBMCs. Deeply sampled blood TCRbeta repertoires from subjects exposed to, actively infected with, or recovered from COVID-19 were included in the dataset. A freely available public database, intended as a resource for researchers studying the immune response to SARS-CoV-2, is where the repertoires were released. Samples were obtained from the ongoing ImmuneRACE study (first 160 participants) and from 1,254 subjects provided by 6 global collaborators. A de-identified subject ID, COVID-19 status, age in years and sex were almost always included in the sample metadata. Where HLA class I and class II types were available, the types were taken from metadata supplied by the sample provider, not from assay-based typing.

Results and caveats for the whole study, not just this receptor: The quantity of clinical and demographic metadata differed by source and by participant and was supplied without curation.

This chain is built from TRBV19 and TRBJ1-5; the D gene lacks a confident call. The receptor was isolated from a man aged 18 to 30 with COVID-19, enrolled during active disease. Sequencing was performed on peripheral blood. The CDR3 reads as follows: CASSIDLGSLNQPQHF. The base sequence is TGTGCCAGTAGTATAGATCTTGGCAGTCTCAATCAGCCCCAGCATTTT.